The sequence of this T cell receptor beta chain was determined in a study of OX40 agonist ivuxolimab in advanced cancers. About the research overall: Each patient was given ivuxolimab into a vein every 2 weeks, at 0.01 to 10 mg/kg.

The CDR3 totals 13 residues. The germline V gene has CDR1 SGDLS and CDR2 YYNGEE. V was shortened by 3 bases and J by 8 bases, with 9 bases between the two germline ends. The method was immunoSEQ multiplex PCR; TCRdb's version includes in-frame clones alone and lacks a portion of them. The data show roughly 90,000 clones, around nine tenths seen once. The sample in question was CD4+ or CD8+ T cells sorted from blood, obtained in a trial of the OX40 agonist ivuxolimab. This clonotype was obtained from an adult with an advanced solid tumor such as melanoma, head and neck, liver or kidney cancer. The chain has TRBV9 and TRBJ1-6, with a tentative D call TRBD1 (6 bases). CDR3 in amino acids: CASSGQDYSPLHF. The DNA of the CDR3 is TGTGCCAGCAGCGGACAGGATTATTCACCCCTCCACTTT.